These 23 T cell receptor beta chains were sequenced from one sample in a study of blood T cell repertoires in COVID-19. This table comes from immunoSEQ multiplex PCR, and its TCRdb copy is limited to in-frame clones, with some not included. The table includes 99,000 or so clones, around 87% detected once. The sequenced sample was peripheral blood. The origin of the receptors is a man in his forties or fifties with acute or convalescent COVID-19.

The chain's CDR3 is CSASQGKGSPLHF. In nucleotides, the CDR3 is TGCAGTGCTAGTCAGGGGAAGGGTTCACCCCTCCACTTT. The V gene is TRBV20-1, the J gene TRBJ1-6; a weak D match, TRBD1 (6 bases). CDR1 is DFQATT, CDR2 SNEGSKA, per germline (reference sequence). The CDR3 is 13 amino acids. V lost 3 bases, J lost 9 bases, and 12 bases lay in between.

The chain is built from TRBV28 and TRBJ2-3; tentative D call: TRBD1 (6 bases). Between the trimmed V and J ends, which lost 2 bases and 0 bases, there was a span of 15 bases. The CDR3 totals 17 residues. Germline values: CDR1 MDHEN, CDR2 SYDVKM. This chain's CDR3 is CASSLDLGTPSTDTQYF. The CDR3 coding sequence is TGTGCCAGCAGTTTAGACCTCGGGACACCTAGCACAGATACGCAGTATTTT. Combining the CDR3 with reference TRBV28 and TRBJ2-3 gives the whole variable domain DVKVTQSSRYLVKRTGEKVFLECVQDMDHENMFWYRQDPGLGLRLIYFSYDVKMKEKGDIPEGYSVSREKKERFSLILESASTNQTSMYLCASSLDLGTPSTDTQYFGPGTRLTVL.

This chain uses TRBV19 with TRBJ1-4; D may be TRBD1 (6 bases). CDR1 and CDR2 from the germline V gene are LNHDA and SQIVND (reference sequence). V was pared by 6 bases and J by 7 bases, with 15 bases between. The CDR3 has 14 amino acids. CDR3 DNA sequence: TGTGCCAGTAGAATGCAGGGGTGGGCTGAAAAACTGTTTTTT. Its protein is CASRMQGWAEKLFF.

J is TRBJ2-1 and V is TRBV18, with TRBD1 matching over 8 bases. V dropped 2 bases and J dropped 5; count of bases not matched to a gene: 5. The CDR3 runs 15 residues. Germline V gene sequence: CDR1 KGHSH, CDR2 LQKENI. CDR3 sequence (DNA): TGTGCCAGCTCACCAAACCCGGGACAGGACAATGAGCAGTTCTTC. Translated, it gives CASSPNPGQDNEQFF.

The chain has TRBV5-6 and TRBJ2-3; 9 nucleotides agree with TRBD1. CDR3 size: 15 residues. The V segment lost 0 bases and the J segment 4 bases; nucleotides outside the gene matches: 3. Germline-derived CDR1 and CDR2 are SGHDT and YYEEEE. CDR3 amino acids: CASSLVQGASDTQYF. The CDR3 region has the DNA TGTGCCAGCAGCTTGGTACAGGGGGCATCAGATACGCAGTATTTT.

V and J are TRBV6-1 and TRBJ2-4, with 7 nucleotides matching TRBD2. Trimming took 1 base from V and 1 from J; bases not matched to a gene: 10. Germline CDR1 and CDR2: MNHNS and SASEGT. This CDR3 contains 18 residues. CDR3 sequence reads: CASSEVFALAAAKNIQYF. DNA for the CDR3: TGTGCCAGCAGTGAAGTTTTTGCTCTAGCGGCGGCCAAAAACATTCAGTACTTC.

The V and J genes are TRBV4-1 and TRBJ2-2; D is undetermined. Germline values: CDR1 MGHRA, CDR2 YSYEKL. CDR3 length equals 15 residues. Trimming cost V 1 base and J 0 bases, with 6 bases left between them. CDR3 DNA: TGCGCCAGCAGCCAAGGAACTGCGAACACCGGGGAGCTGTTTTTT. Protein: CASSQGTANTGELFF.

The V call is TRBV7-6, the J call TRBJ2-5; TRBD1 might be the D (5 bases). Germline values: CDR1 SGHVS, CDR2 FNYEAQ. The CDR3 is 13 amino acids. Trimming stripped 3 bases from V and 4 bases from J, with 9 bases between. CDR3 region: CASSFEDIETQYF. As DNA, the CDR3 is TGTGCCAGCAGCTTCGAGGACATAGAGACCCAGTACTTC. Using reference TRBV7-6 and TRBJ2-5 for the parts outside the CDR3, the full variable domain is GAGVSQSPRYKVTKRGQDVALRCDPISGHVSLYWYRQALGQGPEFLTYFNYEAQQDKSGLPNDRFSAERPEGSISTLTIQRTEQRDSAMYRCASSFEDIETQYFGPGTRLLVL.

The V and J genes are TRBV10-3 and TRBJ2-1, with TRBD2 identical over 7 bases. CDR1 and CDR2 (germline): ENHRY, SYGVKD. The CDR3 covers 16 residues. The V segment lost 6 bases and the J segment 6 bases; nucleotides outside the gene matches: 14. The CDR3 protein is CAIRPGGAGVGNEQFF. CDR3 DNA: TGTGCCATCAGGCCCGGAGGGGCGGGAGTAGGCAATGAGCAGTTCTTC.

The genes are TRBV24-1 and TRBJ2-3, with 10 bases that match TRBD1. The length of the CDR3 is 13 residues. V lost 7 bases and J lost 6; bases outside the gene matches: 3. The V gene's germline CDR1 is KGHDR and CDR2 SFDVKD. For the CDR3, the DNA is TGTGCCACCAGCAGGGACAGGGGCGATACGCAGTATTTT. Translating gives CATSRDRGDTQYF.

This chain uses TRBV7-2 with TRBJ1-5, with 10 bases identical to TRBD1. With V trimmed by 5 bases and J by 6 bases, 13 bases remained unmatched. The CDR3 spans 17 residues. Germline CDR1 is SGHTA and CDR2 is FQGNSA. The CDR3 reads CASSPGSGTGVAQPQHF. As DNA, the CDR3 is TGTGCCAGCAGCCCAGGATCCGGGACAGGGGTAGCTCAGCCCCAGCATTTT.

This chain's CDR3 is CASSPRLDLLEQYF. The CDR3 DNA follows: TGTGCCAGCAGCCCACGTCTAGACTTGTTAGAGCAGTACTTC. The J gene is TRBJ2-7, the V gene TRBV9, with D hard to call. Trimming cost V 4 bases and J 7 bases, with 18 bases left between them. CDR1 is SGDLS, CDR2 YYNGEE, per germline. The CDR3 extends over 14 amino acids. The entire variable domain, with the rest obtained from reference TRBV9 and TRBJ2-7, is as follows: DSGVTQTPKHLITATGQRVTLRCSPRSGDLSVYWYQQSLDQGLQFLIQYYNGEERAKGNILERFSAQQFPDLHSELNLSSLELGDSALYFCASSPRLDLLEQYFGPGTRLTVT.

The chain links TRBV18 to TRBJ2-7; TRBD2 matches 12 bases. The CDR3 has 15 residues. Germline CDR1 reads KGHSH; CDR2 reads LQKENI. V shed 4 bases, J shed 5 bases, and the junction held 6 bases outside the gene matches. The CDR3 is CASSRRLAGAHEQYF. The CDR3 nucleotides read TGTGCCAGCTCACGCCGACTAGCGGGAGCCCACGAGCAGTACTTC.

The chain uses TRBV5-4 and TRBJ2-5, with a weak D call TRBD1 (6 bases). Trimming shortened V by 0 bases and J by 3 bases, and 12 bases separated the two germline ends. The length of the CDR3 is 15 residues. Germline V gene lookup returns CDR1 SGHNT and CDR2 YYREEE (reference sequence). CDR3 in amino acids: CASSLEGHLKETQYF. CDR3 nucleotide sequence: TGTGCCAGCAGCTTGGAGGGACACCTCAAAGAGACCCAGTACTTC.

The chain has TRBV27 and TRBJ1-2, with 7 bases identical to TRBD1. Per the germline V gene, CDR1 is MNHEY and CDR2 is SMNVEV (reference sequence). This CDR3 is 12 amino acids long. Unmatched junction bases numbered 4, after V lost 6 bases and J lost 6 bases. CDR3 in amino acids: CASRGGADGYTF. DNA of the CDR3: TGTGCCAGCAGAGGGGGCGCCGATGGCTACACCTTC.

The rearrangement uses TRBV6-6 and TRBJ2-1, with unresolved D. This CDR3 comprises 12 residues. V was clipped by 3 bases and J by 7 bases, with 7 bases between them. Germline-derived CDR1 and CDR2 are MNHNY and SVGAGI (reference sequence). As DNA, the CDR3 is TGTGCCAGCAGTTATGTGAGGAATGAGCAGTTCTTC. Its protein product is CASSYVRNEQFF.

V and J are TRBV18 and TRBJ2-1; D may be TRBD2 (5 bases). V lost 3 bases and J 9 bases, leaving 9 bases between the germline ends. CDR3 size: 12 residues. In germline, CDR1 is KGHSH, CDR2 LQKENI. The CDR3 region is CASSPVGVEQFF. CDR3 DNA sequence: TGTGCCAGCTCACCGGTCGGGGTTGAGCAGTTCTTC.

This chain links TRBV5-6 with TRBJ2-1; 7 nucleotides match TRBD1. Trimming took 4 bases from V and 3 from J; bases not matched to a gene: 4. Germline V CDR1 and CDR2: SGHDT, YYEEEE. The CDR3 is 14 amino acids. CDR3 region: CASSPGTVYNEQFF. In DNA, the CDR3 is TGTGCCAGCAGCCCCGGGACAGTCTACAATGAGCAGTTCTTC.

This chain joins TRBV5-1 and TRBJ1-1; D is unclear. V lost 3 bases and J lost 5, with 11 bases in between. CDR3 length: 13 residues. Germline V gives CDR1 SGHRS, CDR2 YFSETQ. Here the CDR3 reads CASSSTGHTEAFF. CDR3 DNA: TGCGCCAGCAGCTCGACTGGCCATACTGAAGCTTTCTTT.

The chain is built from TRBV5-5 and TRBJ2-5; tentatively, D is TRBD1 (5 bases). Germline V gene lookup returns CDR1 SGHKS and CDR2 YYEKEE (reference sequence). This CDR3 region has 15 residues. V was clipped by 0 bases and J by 4 bases, with 13 bases between them. The CDR3 DNA reads TGTGCCAGCAGCTTGGCAGGACAAAGGGGAGAGACCCAGTACTTC. Translated: CASSLAGQRGETQYF.

This clone was observed a single time. The chain employs TRBV5-4 and TRBJ2-4; TRBD2 might be the D (5 bases). CDR3 length: 16 residues. Germline CDR1 reads SGHNT; CDR2 reads YYREEE (reference sequence). Trimming removed 0 bases from V and 7 bases from J, with 17 bases in between. The CDR3 reads CASSLAGSGLRNIQYF. DNA of the CDR3: TGTGCCAGCAGCTTGGCCGGGTCAGGACTTCGGAACATTCAGTACTTC.

This chain joins TRBV18 and TRBJ2-2; no clear D gene. V lost 2 bases to trimming and J lost 7 bases, with 8 bases between them. The CDR3 runs 13 residues. Germline V gene data show CDR1 as KGHSH and CDR2 as LQKENI. CDR3 sequence reads: CASSPVQDGELFF. The CDR3, as DNA: TGTGCCAGCTCACCAGTCCAGGACGGGGAGCTGTTTTTT.

The rearrangement joins TRBV4-2 to TRBJ2-2; 12 bases are shared with TRBD2. The junction had 8 bases not matched to a gene; V was cut back by 4 bases and J by 5 bases. This CDR3 comprises 17 residues. Looked up from germline, CDR1 is LGHNA and CDR2 is YNFKEQ. As DNA, the CDR3 is TGTGCCAGCAGCCCCCAAGCCCTAGCGGGAGGGACCGGGGAGCTGTTTTTT. Protein sequence: CASSPQALAGGTGELFF.